This T cell receptor (beta chain) was retrieved from a study of immune evolution from preneoplasia to lung adenocarcinoma. Study-level results: From normal lung to invasive adenocarcinoma, top clone frequencies appeared to decrease. Later-stage lesions appeared to have more T cells, more diversity, less clonality.

There are 13 residues in the CDR3. V shed 6 bases, J shed 6 bases, and the junction held 4 bases outside the gene matches. Germline V gene lookup returns CDR1 MNHNS and CDR2 SASEGT. This clone was observed a handful of times. What it recognizes is unknown. TCRdb keeps only in-frame clones here, not all; method: immunoSEQ multiplex PCR. The repertoire holds some 3,900 clones, with over 70% as singletons. Histologic diagnosis was independently verified by two lung pathologists. Sequencing was done on a sample of FFPE adjacent normal lung tissue. V and J are TRBV6-1 and TRBJ1-1, with 10 bases identical to TRBD1. The receptor's source is a person aged 70 to 85 with lung adenocarcinoma. The CDR3 here is CASSDRGRAEAFF. CDR3 sequence (DNA): TGTGCCAGCAGCGACAGGGGGCGGGCTGAAGCTTTCTTT.